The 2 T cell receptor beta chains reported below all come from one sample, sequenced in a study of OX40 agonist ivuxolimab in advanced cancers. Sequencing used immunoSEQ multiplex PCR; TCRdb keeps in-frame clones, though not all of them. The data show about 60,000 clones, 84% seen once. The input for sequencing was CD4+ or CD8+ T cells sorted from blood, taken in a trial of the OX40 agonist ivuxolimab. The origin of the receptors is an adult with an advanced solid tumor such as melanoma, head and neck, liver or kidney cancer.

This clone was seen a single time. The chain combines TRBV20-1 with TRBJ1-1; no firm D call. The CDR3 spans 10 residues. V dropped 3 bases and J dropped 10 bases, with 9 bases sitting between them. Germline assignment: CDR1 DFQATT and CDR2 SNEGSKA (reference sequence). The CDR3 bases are TGCAGTGCTAGGGTAGGGAGAGCTTTCTTT. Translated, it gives CSARVGRAFF.

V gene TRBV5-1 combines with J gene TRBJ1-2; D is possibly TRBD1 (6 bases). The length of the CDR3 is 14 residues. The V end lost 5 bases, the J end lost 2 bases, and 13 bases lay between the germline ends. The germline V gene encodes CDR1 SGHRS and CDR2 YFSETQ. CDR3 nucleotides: TGCGCCAGCAGGGATAGTCAGGGGAACTATGGCTACACCTTC. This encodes CASRDSQGNYGYTF. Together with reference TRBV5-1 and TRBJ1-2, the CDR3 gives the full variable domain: KAGVTQTPRYLIKTRGQQVTLSCSPISGHRSVSWYQQTPGQGLQFLFEYFSETQRNKGNFPGRFSGRQFSNSRSEMNVSTLELGDSALYLCASRDSQGNYGYTFGSGTRLTVV.